Each of the 30 T cell receptor beta chains below was sequenced from the same sample in a study of tissue T cells after allogeneic stem cell transplantation. The protocol was immunoSEQ multiplex PCR, while the TCRdb copy is restricted to in-frame clones and leaves out a portion. This table holds 4,400 or so clones, 45% to 50% found once. Described time point: mouse harvest day 14 after allogeneic transplant. Each mouse received 10^7 T-cell-depleted marrow cells plus 10^6 splenic CD5+ T cells by tail vein. Sample: lymph node tissue. The receptors were sampled from a female BALB/c mouse given C57BL/6 T cells with graft-versus-host disease after an allogeneic hematopoietic cell transplant.

Details on this clone: Gene names and germline refer to mouse. The sequenced fragment ends 1 residue before the CDR3 boundary, so the rest is inferred from the germline J gene. The chain combines TRBV26 with TRBJ1-2, with a possible D match to TRBD1 (6 bases). V was trimmed by 4 bases and J by 2 bases, leaving 8 bases between them. Germline lookup yields CDR1 KGHPV and CDR2 FQNQEV (reference sequence). This CDR3 has 13 amino acids. The DNA read from the CDR3 is TGTGCCAGCAGTCCGGGACATAACTCCGACTACACC. Translating it yields CASSPGHNSDYT. In full, the CDR3 reads CASSPGHNSDYTF. The whole variable domain, filled in from reference TRBV26 and TRBJ1-2, reads NSKVIQTPRYLVKGQGQKAKMRCIPEKGHPVVFWYQQNKNNEFKFLINFQNQEVLQQIDMTEKRFSAECPSNSPCSLEIQSSEAGDSALYLCASSPGHNSDYTFGSGTRLLVI.

Judged by abundance, this clone is medium-sized. Genes here carry mouse names. The read halts 1 residue ahead of the CDR3 end, with the missing end drawn from the germline J gene. The chain couples TRBV16 to TRBJ1-2; unclear D gene. Germline V CDR1 and CDR2: SGHSA, FRNQAP. The CDR3 extends over 12 amino acids. Trimming removed 5 bases from V and 1 base from J, with 5 bases in between. CDR3 protein: CASSPGNSDYTF. The part of the CDR3 DNA that was read is TGTGCAAGCAGCCCAGGAAACTCCGACTACACC.

In its sample, this clone is medium-sized. Gene and germline names: mouse. The read finishes 1 residue shy of the CDR3 end, and the germline J gene is used to complete it. V usage is TRBV13-2 and J usage is TRBJ2-7, with 8 bases aligning to TRBD2. Trimming took 4 bases from V and 4 from J; bases not matched to a gene: 4. The CDR3 extends over 13 amino acids. Germline V gene sequence: CDR1 NNHNN, CDR2 SYGAGS (reference sequence). CDR3 loop: CASGRTGSYEQYF. CDR3 DNA, as far as it was read: TGTGCCAGCGGTCGGACTGGGAGTTATGAACAGTAC.

Worth noting for this clone: The listed genes are named as in mouse. The DNA ends 1 residue before the CDR3 does, and the rest of the CDR3 is filled in from the germline J gene. V and J are TRBV29 and TRBJ1-3; D is undetermined. Per germline, CDR1 MSHET and CDR2 SYDVDS. The CDR3 totals 12 residues. With 6 bases removed from V and 3 bases from J, the gap between germline ends came to 6 bases. The DNA read from the CDR3 is TGTGCTAGCAGCCTCTATGGAAATACGCTCTAT. It translates to CASSLYGNTLY. The whole CDR3 reads CASSLYGNTLYF.

A word on this clone: Gene names follow the mouse nomenclature. The read ends 1 residue before the CDR3 terminus; that terminus is restored from the germline J gene. The chain has TRBV16 and TRBJ2-5; 10 bases align to TRBD2. Trimming at V came to 5 bases and at J to 4 bases, leaving 6 bases not matched to a gene. The CDR3 loop spans 15 amino acids. The V gene's germline CDR1 is SGHSA and CDR2 FRNQAP. Partial CDR3 DNA: TGTGCAAGCAGCCCGTCGACTGGGGGGAAAGACACCCAGTAC. This codes for CASSPSTGGKDTQY. The full-length CDR3 reads as CASSPSTGGKDTQYF. The whole variable domain, remainder taken from reference TRBV16 and TRBJ2-5, is NAGVIQTPRHKVTGKGQEATLWCEPISGHSAVFWYRQTIVQGLEFLTYFRNQAPIDDSGMPKERFSAQMPNQSHSTLKIQSTQPQDSAVYLCASSPSTGGKDTQYFGPGTRLLVL.

In regard to this clone: Gene names and germline match the mouse. The read comes to an end 1 residue before the CDR3 does, leaving the germline J gene to fill in the end. The rearrangement links TRBV12-1 to TRBJ2-4; 7 bases line up with TRBD2. Looked up from germline, CDR1 is SGHSN and CDR2 is HYEKVE. There are 16 residues in the CDR3. Trimming took 0 bases from V and 0 from J; bases not matched to a gene: 5. The sequenced part of the CDR3 DNA is TGTGCCAGCTCTCTCTCCTGGGGGAGTAGTCAAAACACCTTGTAC. This translates into CASSLSWGSSQNTLY. The entire CDR3 reads CASSLSWGSSQNTLYF.

Worth noting for this clone: The germline and genes are mouse ones. The CDR3 goes on 1 residue after the read ends, and that part is filled in from the germline J gene. The chain carries TRBV16 and TRBJ2-4; tentative D call: TRBD2 (6 bases). Germline loops: CDR1 SGHSA, CDR2 FRNQAP. V lost 1 base to trimming and J lost 3 bases, with 8 bases between them. This CDR3 has 14 amino acids. CDR3 bases read: TGTGCAAGCAGCTTAGTGGGGGACCAAAACACCTTGTAC. Its translation: CASSLVGDQNTLY. Given in full, the CDR3 is CASSLVGDQNTLYF.

As regards this clone: A read error may produce the germline difference seen at one junction end. Gene names are the mouse ones. The CDR3 loop reads CASGDAQLDTQYF. The sequenced part of the CDR3 DNA is TGTGCCAGCGGTGATGCACAGCTGGACACCCAGTAC. The rearrangement uses TRBV13-1 and TRBJ2-5; D is ambiguous. Read sequence stops 1 residue before the CDR3 end, and the germline J gene provides the missing end. CDR1 NSHNY and CDR2 SYGAGN come from the germline V gene. The CDR3 sequence is 13 residues long.

Remarks on this clone: Mouse gene names and germline throughout. The CDR3 end is not reached by the read, which stops 1 residue before it; the germline J gene fills it in. This chain joins TRBV4 and TRBJ2-7, with D uncertain. Germline V gene lookup returns CDR1 LGHDT and CDR2 YNNKQL (reference sequence). CDR3 length: 13 residues. The V and J ends lost 3 bases and 6 bases respectively, with 12 bases between them. The part of the CDR3 DNA that was read is TGTGCCAGCAGCTACTCCCCACGCGTTGAACAGTAC. Protein product: CASSYSPRVEQY. The CDR3 as a whole reads CASSYSPRVEQYF.

About this clone itself: Here the gene names and germline are mouse. CDR3 in amino acids: CASSLNSQNTLYF. CDR3 DNA (partial): TGTGCCAGCAGTCTGAATAGTCAAAACACCTTGTAC. This chain links TRBV26 with TRBJ2-4; D is undetermined. The read stops 1 residue short of the end of the CDR3; the missing end is completed from the germline J gene. CDR3 size: 13 residues. Germline assignment: CDR1 KGHPV and CDR2 FQNQEV (reference sequence). V gave up 2 bases and J gave up 0 bases, with 3 bases separating them.

This clone appeared a few times. Germline and genes here are mouse. Read coverage stops 1 residue before the CDR3 terminus; the germline J gene supplies the remainder. The chain links TRBV29 to TRBJ2-5; 7 bases agree with TRBD1. Trimming took 6 bases from V and 0 from J; bases not matched to a gene: 0. CDR1 MSHET and CDR2 SYDVDS come from the germline V gene. The CDR3 spans 13 residues. The DNA read from the CDR3 is TGTGCTAGCAGGGGACAGAACCAAGACACCCAGTAC. Its protein product is CASRGQNQDTQY. The whole CDR3 protein is CASRGQNQDTQYF.

This clone was found a few times. Genes here carry mouse names. With the read ending 1 residue before the CDR3 end, the germline J gene is used to fill in that end. The genes are TRBV31 and TRBJ1-1, with unresolved D. This CDR3 is 13 amino acids long. From germline, CDR1 is GKSSPN and CDR2 SITVG. Trimming removed 0 bases at V and 1 base at J, with 6 bases between. The sequenced CDR3 bases are TGTGCCTGGAGTCTCCGGCAAAACACAGAAGTCTTC. This gives the protein CAWSLRQNTEVF. The whole CDR3 region reads CAWSLRQNTEVFF.

To note about this clone: Any gene name here is a mouse gene name. Read sequence stops 1 residue before the CDR3 end, and the germline J gene provides the missing end. This chain joins TRBV4 and TRBJ2-7; D is possibly TRBD2 (7 bases). V was clipped by 5 bases and J by 3 bases, with 14 bases between them. The CDR3 length is 14 residues. Germline V gives CDR1 LGHDT, CDR2 YNNKQL (reference sequence). Incomplete CDR3 DNA: TGTGCCAGCAGCGCTGGGGGCCAATTCTATGAACAGTAC. It specifies CASSAGGQFYEQY. The full CDR3 sequence reads CASSAGGQFYEQYF.

Judged by abundance, this clone is medium-sized. Gene names are mouse gene names. The CDR3 bases that were read are TGTGCCAGCAGTCTACAGGTACGGGAACAGTAC. Translated: CASSLQVREQY. The entire CDR3 is CASSLQVREQYF. The rearrangement links TRBV13-1 to TRBJ2-7, with D possibly matching TRBD1 (5 bases). The read terminates 1 residue ahead of where the CDR3 ends, so the germline J gene completes it. Germline CDR1 reads NSHNY; CDR2 reads SYGAGN. This CDR3 has 12 residues. V lost 4 bases and J lost 7, with 12 bases in between.

This clone was seen only a few times. The gene names given are mouse names. With the read ending 1 residue before the CDR3 end, the germline J gene is used to fill in that end. The chain uses TRBV31 and TRBJ1-3; possibly TRBD1 for D (5 bases). Trimming removed 7 bases from V and 0 bases from J, with 7 bases in between. Looked up from germline, CDR1 is GKSSPN and CDR2 is SITVG. The CDR3 loop spans 12 amino acids. The CDR3 here is CAFQGSGNTLYF. CDR3 DNA, as far as it was read: TGTGCCTTCCAGGGTTCTGGAAATACGCTCTAT.

This clone counts as medium-sized (0.01 to 0.1%). Gene names refer to mouse genes. The read comes to an end 1 residue before the CDR3 does, leaving the germline J gene to fill in the end. The chain links TRBV26 to TRBJ2-7; perhaps TRBD1 as D (6 bases). The germline CDR1 and CDR2 sequences are KGHPV and FQNQEV (reference sequence). Deletions cut 0 bases from V and 3 bases from J, with 6 bases between. CDR3 length: 13 residues. CDR3 sequence reads: CASSLSRGYEQYF. Incomplete CDR3 DNA: TGTGCCAGCAGTCTGTCCAGGGGCTATGAACAGTAC.

This clone has just a few counts. The gene names here belong to mouse. The sequenced fragment ends 1 residue before the CDR3 boundary, so the rest is inferred from the germline J gene. This rearrangement joins TRBV3 to TRBJ2-7; 7 bases match TRBD1. Germline V gene data show CDR1 as SNHLY and CDR2 as FYNGKV (reference sequence). The J segment lost 7 bases and the V segment lost 4 bases, leaving 7 bases of the junction unmatched. The CDR3 has 13 residues. The covered CDR3 bases are TGTGCCAGCAGCTCTCTACAGGGGAGAGAACAGTAC. As protein: CASSSLQGREQY. In full, the CDR3 is CASSSLQGREQYF.

This clone was observed a handful of times. Genes and germline are mouse. Coverage ceases 1 residue before the CDR3 finishes, and the germline J gene fills in the end. The chain recombines TRBV12-2 with TRBJ1-2; 7 bases match TRBD1. V gave up 1 base and J gave up 3 bases; unmatched junction bases: 1. The germline V gene has CDR1 SGHLS and CDR2 HYDKME. The CDR3 runs 13 residues. The CDR3 is CASSLQGYSDYTF. Incomplete CDR3 DNA: TGTGCCAGCTCTCTACAGGGGTACTCCGACTACACC.

On this clone itself: Genes and germline are mouse. The CDR3 extends 1 residue past the end of the read, so its final part is completed from the germline J gene. The V call is TRBV16, the J call TRBJ1-2; no clear D gene. The CDR3 is made up of 13 amino acids. V lost 3 bases to trimming and J lost 4 bases, with 9 bases between them. Germline values: CDR1 SGHSA, CDR2 FRNQAP. CDR3 protein: CASSFLGLSDYTF. CDR3 DNA (partial): TGTGCAAGCAGCTTTCTAGGGCTCTCCGACTACACC. The whole variable domain, remainder taken from reference TRBV16 and TRBJ1-2, is NAGVIQTPRHKVTGKGQEATLWCEPISGHSAVFWYRQTIVQGLEFLTYFRNQAPIDDSGMPKERFSAQMPNQSHSTLKIQSTQPQDSAVYLCASSFLGLSDYTFGSGTRLLVI.

On this clone itself: The gene names here belong to mouse. The read gets to within 1 residue of the CDR3 end, and the germline J gene fills in the rest. The same CDR3 can be traced to other DNA sequences in this sample. The V call is TRBV4, the J call TRBJ2-7; the match to TRBD2 covers 14 bases. CDR1 and CDR2 (germline): LGHDT, YNNKQL (reference sequence). J lost 7 bases, V lost 4 bases, and 6 bases had no gene match. The CDR3 extends over 15 amino acids. The sequenced CDR3 bases are TGTGCCAGCAGCTTCCGGGACTGGGGGGGCGGGGAACAGTAC. Its protein product is CASSFRDWGGGEQY. The entire CDR3 sequence reads CASSFRDWGGGEQYF.

A remark on this clone: Genes here carry mouse names. The read falls 1 residue short of the CDR3 end, and the missing part is taken from the germline J gene. The genes are TRBV3 and TRBJ2-3, with TRBD2 matching 13 bases. V was pared by 4 bases and J by 2 bases, with 3 bases of the junction left unmatched. CDR3 length: 16 amino acids. Germline V gives CDR1 SNHLY, CDR2 FYNGKV (reference sequence). The chain's CDR3 is CASSSGLGGIAETLYF. CDR3 bases read: TGTGCCAGCAGCTCGGGACTGGGGGGGATTGCAGAAACGCTGTAT.

Notes on this clone: Mouse gene names and germline throughout. Read sequence stops 1 residue before the CDR3 end, and the germline J gene provides the missing end. The chain is built from TRBV26 and TRBJ1-3; no firm D call. The CDR3 is made up of 15 amino acids. Germline V gene sequence: CDR1 KGHPV, CDR2 FQNQEV (reference sequence). V was shortened by 3 bases and J by 0 bases, with 9 bases between the two germline ends. The covered CDR3 bases are TGTGCCAGCAGTCTTGGGGTCAATTCTGGAAATACGCTCTAT. It codes for CASSLGVNSGNTLY. The entire CDR3 is CASSLGVNSGNTLYF.

In this sample, this clone turned up a few times. Gene and germline names: mouse. The read finishes 1 residue shy of the CDR3 end, and the germline J gene is used to complete it. V gene TRBV26 combines with J gene TRBJ2-7, with 7 bases fitting TRBD1. The CDR3 totals 12 residues. V trimming: 5 bases; J trimming: 4 bases; junction bases outside the gene matches: 2. Germline CDR1 and CDR2: KGHPV and FQNQEV (reference sequence). The CDR3 protein is CASSSGQYEQYF. Incomplete CDR3 DNA: TGTGCCAGCAGTTCGGGACAGTATGAACAGTAC.

Of note for this clone: These gene names are mouse names. The CDR3 DNA, read in part, is TGCTCCAGCAGGCCGGGACAGTCTAATTCGCCCCTCTAC. Translating gives CSSRPGQSNSPLY. The whole CDR3 region reads CSSRPGQSNSPLYF. The rearrangement links TRBV23 to TRBJ1-6; the D call TRBD1 from the table was never checked on the DNA. The read halts 1 residue ahead of the CDR3 end, with the missing end drawn from the germline J gene. TRBJ1-6 is an ORF for which the function is uncertain. Germline V lookup: CDR1 KGHTA, CDR2 FQNQQP. CDR3 size: 14 residues.

This clone is classed as medium-sized. Any gene name here is a mouse gene name. The DNA ends 1 residue before the CDR3 does, and the rest of the CDR3 is filled in from the germline J gene. The gene calls are TRBV2 and TRBJ2-5, with 9 bases lining up with TRBD2. CDR1 and CDR2 (germline): LGHNA, YSYQKL. Trimming at V came to 0 bases and at J to 3 bases, leaving 1 base not matched to a gene. The CDR3 runs to 15 residues. The covered CDR3 bases are TGTGCCAGCAGCCAAGATGGGACTGGGCAAGACACCCAGTAC. It encodes CASSQDGTGQDTQY. From start to end, the CDR3 is CASSQDGTGQDTQYF.

With respect to this clone: These gene names are mouse names. The read finishes 1 residue shy of the CDR3 end, and the germline J gene is used to complete it. The chain recombines TRBV13-2 with TRBJ1-2; D call uncertain. Germline V gene sequence: CDR1 NNHNN, CDR2 SYGAGS (reference sequence). V was shortened by 4 bases and J by 0 bases, with 4 bases between the two germline ends. The CDR3 consists of 12 residues. The part of the CDR3 DNA that was read is TGTGCCAGCGGTAGGGCAAACTCCGACTACACC. Its protein product is CASGRANSDYT. The CDR3 in its entirety is CASGRANSDYTF.

Turning to this clone: The gene names given are mouse names. The CDR3 end lies 1 residue beyond the end of the read and is filled in from the germline J gene. The chain joins TRBV26 to TRBJ1-4; D may be TRBD1 (6 bases). The CDR3 contains 16 residues. Looked up from germline, CDR1 is KGHPV and CDR2 is FQNQEV (reference sequence). The V end was cut by 6 bases, the J end by 0 bases, with 14 bases between. CDR3 DNA (partial): TGTGCCAGCAGCGCCGGGACAAAGATTTCCAACGAAAGATTATTT. Translation: CASSAGTKISNERLF. The full CDR3 protein is CASSAGTKISNERLFF.

In its sample, this clone was seen a few times. The gene names here belong to mouse. The read terminates 1 residue before the CDR3 end, so the remaining end is supplied by the germline J gene. The rearrangement joins TRBV13-3 to TRBJ2-1, with 9 positions matching TRBD2. V gave up 5 bases and J gave up 3 bases; unmatched junction bases: 3. The CDR3 extends over 14 amino acids. The germline gives CDR1 NNHDY, CDR2 SYVADS. The CDR3 region is CASRGWGGYAEQFF. The part of the CDR3 DNA that was read is TGTGCCAGCAGAGGCTGGGGGGGCTATGCTGAGCAGTTC.

This clone has a handful of counts. The gene symbols are mouse symbols. The CDR3 is cut off 1 residue early in the read; its end comes from the germline J gene. The V gene is TRBV26, the J gene TRBJ2-1; 8 nucleotides line up with TRBD2. Germline V gene lookup returns CDR1 KGHPV and CDR2 FQNQEV (reference sequence). V lost 4 bases, J lost 8 bases, and 1 base stayed unmatched. This CDR3 contains 12 residues. Incomplete CDR3 DNA: TGTGCCAGCAGTCCTGGGGGGACTGAGCAGTTC. Translated, it gives CASSPGGTEQF. The CDR3 reads in full as CASSPGGTEQFF.

Details on this clone: Any gene name here is a mouse gene name. Coverage ceases 1 residue before the CDR3 finishes, and the germline J gene fills in the end. The rearrangement joins TRBV16 to TRBJ1-1, with a tentative D call TRBD1 (6 bases). CDR1 and CDR2 from the germline V gene are SGHSA and FRNQAP. CDR3 length: 14 amino acids. Trimming stripped 1 base from V and 1 base from J, with 7 bases between. The CDR3 is CASSLVGGNTEVFF. The DNA read from the CDR3 is TGTGCAAGCAGCTTAGTAGGGGGAAACACAGAAGTCTTC.